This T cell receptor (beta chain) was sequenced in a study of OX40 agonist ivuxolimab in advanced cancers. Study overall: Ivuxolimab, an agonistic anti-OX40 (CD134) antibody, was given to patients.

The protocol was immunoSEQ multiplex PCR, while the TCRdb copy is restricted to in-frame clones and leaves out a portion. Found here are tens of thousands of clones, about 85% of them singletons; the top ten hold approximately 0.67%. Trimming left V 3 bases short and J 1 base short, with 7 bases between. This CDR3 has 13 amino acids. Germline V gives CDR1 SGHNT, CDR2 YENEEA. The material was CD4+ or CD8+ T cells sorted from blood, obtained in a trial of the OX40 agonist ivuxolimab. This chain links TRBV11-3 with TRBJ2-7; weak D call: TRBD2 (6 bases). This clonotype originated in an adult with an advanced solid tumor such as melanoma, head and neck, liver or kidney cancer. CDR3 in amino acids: CASSFGTSYEQYF. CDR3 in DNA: TGTGCCAGCAGCTTCGGGACTTCCTACGAGCAGTACTTC.